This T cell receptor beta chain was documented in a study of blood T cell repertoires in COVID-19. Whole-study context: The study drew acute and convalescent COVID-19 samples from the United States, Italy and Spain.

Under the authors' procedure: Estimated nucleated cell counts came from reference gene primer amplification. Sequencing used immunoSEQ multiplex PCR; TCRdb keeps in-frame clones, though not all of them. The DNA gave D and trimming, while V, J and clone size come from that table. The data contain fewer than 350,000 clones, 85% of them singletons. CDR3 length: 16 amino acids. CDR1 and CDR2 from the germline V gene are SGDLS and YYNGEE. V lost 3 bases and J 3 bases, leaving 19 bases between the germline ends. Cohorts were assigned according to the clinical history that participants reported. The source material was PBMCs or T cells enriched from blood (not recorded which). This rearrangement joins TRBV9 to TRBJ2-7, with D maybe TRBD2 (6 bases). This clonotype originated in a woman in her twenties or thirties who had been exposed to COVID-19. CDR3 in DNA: TGTGCCAGCAGCGCCTGGGGGGTGGCGGGCAGCTACGAGCAGTACTTC. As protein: CASSAWGVAGSYEQYF.